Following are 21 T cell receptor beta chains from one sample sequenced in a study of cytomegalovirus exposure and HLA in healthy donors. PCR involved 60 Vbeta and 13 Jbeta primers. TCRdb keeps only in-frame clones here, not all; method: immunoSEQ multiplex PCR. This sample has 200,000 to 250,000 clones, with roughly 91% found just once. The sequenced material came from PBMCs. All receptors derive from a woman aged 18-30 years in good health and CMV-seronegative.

CDR3 DNA sequence: TGTGCCAGCAGGATGGACTTTACGTCCTACGAGCAGTACTTC. This codes for CASRMDFTSYEQYF. This chain joins TRBV6-1 and TRBJ2-7, with a possible D match to TRBD2 (5 bases). The CDR3 has 14 amino acids. Trimming cost V 6 bases and J 1 base, with 13 bases left between them. Germline V CDR1 and CDR2: MNHNS, SASEGT.

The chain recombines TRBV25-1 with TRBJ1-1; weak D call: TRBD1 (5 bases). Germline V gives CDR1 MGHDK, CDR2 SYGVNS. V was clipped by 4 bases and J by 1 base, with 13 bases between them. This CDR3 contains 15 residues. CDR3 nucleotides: TGTGCCAGCAGTGCTCCGGGACTCCCGAACACTGAAGCTTTCTTT. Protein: CASSAPGLPNTEAFF.

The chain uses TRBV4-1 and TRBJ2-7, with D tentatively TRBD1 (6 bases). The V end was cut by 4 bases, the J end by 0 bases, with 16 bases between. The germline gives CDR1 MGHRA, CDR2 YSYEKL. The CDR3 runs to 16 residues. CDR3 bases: TGCGCCAGCAGCCCCGCAGGACAGCGAAGCTCCTACGAGCAGTACTTC. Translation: CASSPAGQRSSYEQYF.

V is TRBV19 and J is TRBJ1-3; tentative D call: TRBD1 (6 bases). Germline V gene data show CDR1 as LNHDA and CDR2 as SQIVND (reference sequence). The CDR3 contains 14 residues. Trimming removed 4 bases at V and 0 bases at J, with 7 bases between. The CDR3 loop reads CASSKDSSGNTIYF. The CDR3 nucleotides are TGTGCCAGTAGTAAGGACAGCTCTGGAAACACCATATATTTT.

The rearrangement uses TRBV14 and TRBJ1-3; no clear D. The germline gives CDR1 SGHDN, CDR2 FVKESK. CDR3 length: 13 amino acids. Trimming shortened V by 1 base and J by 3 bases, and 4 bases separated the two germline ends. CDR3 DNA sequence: TGTGCCAGCAGCCAAGCCAGTGGAAACACCATATATTTT. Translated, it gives CASSQASGNTIYF.

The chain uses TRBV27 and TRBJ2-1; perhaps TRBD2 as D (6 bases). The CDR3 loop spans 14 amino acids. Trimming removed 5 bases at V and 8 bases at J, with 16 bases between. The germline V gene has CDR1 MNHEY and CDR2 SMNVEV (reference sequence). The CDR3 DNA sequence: TGTGCCAGCAGTCGTAGCGGACCCAGGTATGAGCAGTTCTTC. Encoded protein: CASSRSGPRYEQFF.

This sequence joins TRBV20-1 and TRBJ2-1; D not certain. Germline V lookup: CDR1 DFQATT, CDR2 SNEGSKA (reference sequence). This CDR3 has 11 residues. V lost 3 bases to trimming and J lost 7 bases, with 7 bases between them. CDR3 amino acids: CSASLQNEQFF. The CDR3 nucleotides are TGCAGTGCTAGTTTGCAGAATGAGCAGTTCTTC.

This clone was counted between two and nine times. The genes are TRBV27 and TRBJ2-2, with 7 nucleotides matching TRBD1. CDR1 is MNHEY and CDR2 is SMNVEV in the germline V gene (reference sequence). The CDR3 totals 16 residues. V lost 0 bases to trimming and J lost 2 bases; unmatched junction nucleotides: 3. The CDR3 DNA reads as TGTGCCAGCAGTTTATCGGGACAGCTTAACACCGGGGAGCTGTTTTTT. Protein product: CASSLSGQLNTGELFF.

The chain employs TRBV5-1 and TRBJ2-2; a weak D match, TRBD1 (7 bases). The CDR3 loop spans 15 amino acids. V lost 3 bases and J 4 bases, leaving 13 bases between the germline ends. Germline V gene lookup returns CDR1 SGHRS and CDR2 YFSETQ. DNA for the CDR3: TGCGCCAGCAGCTCAAGACAGGGAGGCACCGGGGAGCTGTTTTTT. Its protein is CASSSRQGGTGELFF.

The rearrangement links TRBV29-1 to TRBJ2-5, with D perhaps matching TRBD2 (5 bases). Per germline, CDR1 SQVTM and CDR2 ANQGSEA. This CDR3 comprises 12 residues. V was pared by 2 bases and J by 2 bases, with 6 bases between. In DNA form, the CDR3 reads TGCAGCGTTGAACGGGGACAAGAGACCCAGTACTTC. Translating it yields CSVERGQETQYF.

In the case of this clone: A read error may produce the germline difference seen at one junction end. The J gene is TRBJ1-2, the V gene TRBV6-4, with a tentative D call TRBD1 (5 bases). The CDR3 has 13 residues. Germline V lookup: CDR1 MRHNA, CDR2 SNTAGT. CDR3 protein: CASTDQGHYGYTF. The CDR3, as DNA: TGTGCCAGCACTGACCAGGGCCACTATGGCTACACCTTC.

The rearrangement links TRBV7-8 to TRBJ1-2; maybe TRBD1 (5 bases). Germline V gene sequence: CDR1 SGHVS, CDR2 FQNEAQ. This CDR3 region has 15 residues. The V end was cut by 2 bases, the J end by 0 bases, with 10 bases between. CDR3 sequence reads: CASSLFTGANYGYTF. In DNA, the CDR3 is TGTGCCAGCAGCTTATTCACAGGAGCTAACTATGGCTACACCTTC.

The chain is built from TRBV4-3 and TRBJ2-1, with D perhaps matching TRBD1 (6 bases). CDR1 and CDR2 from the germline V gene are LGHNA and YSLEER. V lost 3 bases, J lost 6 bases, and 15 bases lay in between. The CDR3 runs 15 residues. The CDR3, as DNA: TGCGCCAGCAGCCAGGGACAATCGATAGGCAATGAGCAGTTCTTC. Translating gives CASSQGQSIGNEQFF.

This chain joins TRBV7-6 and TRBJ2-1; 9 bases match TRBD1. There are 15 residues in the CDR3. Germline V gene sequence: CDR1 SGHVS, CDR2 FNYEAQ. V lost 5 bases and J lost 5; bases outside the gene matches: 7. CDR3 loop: CASSTKWDRDNEQFF. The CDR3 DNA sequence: TGTGCCAGCAGCACAAAGTGGGACAGGGACAATGAGCAGTTCTTC. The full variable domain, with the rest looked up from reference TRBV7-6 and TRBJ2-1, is GAGVSQSPRYKVTKRGQDVALRCDPISGHVSLYWYRQALGQGPEFLTYFNYEAQQDKSGLPNDRFSAERPEGSISTLTIQRTEQRDSAMYRCASSTKWDRDNEQFFGPGTRLTVL.

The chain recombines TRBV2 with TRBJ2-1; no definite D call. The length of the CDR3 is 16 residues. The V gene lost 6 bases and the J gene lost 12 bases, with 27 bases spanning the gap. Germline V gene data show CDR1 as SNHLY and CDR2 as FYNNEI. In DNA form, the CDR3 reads TGTGCCAGCAGGAGAAGTGAGGTCTATATTGCCATCGCGCAGTTCTTC. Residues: CASRRSEVYIAIAQFF.

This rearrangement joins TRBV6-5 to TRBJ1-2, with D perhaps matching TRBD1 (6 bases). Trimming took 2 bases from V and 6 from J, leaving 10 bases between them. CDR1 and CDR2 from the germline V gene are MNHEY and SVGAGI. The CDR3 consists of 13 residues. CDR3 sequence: CASSYRDKHGYTF. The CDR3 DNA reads TGTGCCAGCAGTTACCGGGACAAGCATGGCTACACCTTC.

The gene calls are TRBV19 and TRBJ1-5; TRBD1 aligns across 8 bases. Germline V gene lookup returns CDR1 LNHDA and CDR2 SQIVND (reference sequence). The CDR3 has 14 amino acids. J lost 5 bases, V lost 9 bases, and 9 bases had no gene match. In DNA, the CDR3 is TGTGCCAGGCTGGACAGGGTGAATTATCAGCCCCAGCATTTT. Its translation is CARLDRVNYQPQHF.

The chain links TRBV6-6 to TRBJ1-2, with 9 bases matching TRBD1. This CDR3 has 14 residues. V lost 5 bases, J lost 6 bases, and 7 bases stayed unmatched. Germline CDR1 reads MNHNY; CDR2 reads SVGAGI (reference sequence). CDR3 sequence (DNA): TGTGCCAGCAGTGGGGGGACAGGGACGGATGGCTACACCTTC. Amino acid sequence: CASSGGTGTDGYTF.

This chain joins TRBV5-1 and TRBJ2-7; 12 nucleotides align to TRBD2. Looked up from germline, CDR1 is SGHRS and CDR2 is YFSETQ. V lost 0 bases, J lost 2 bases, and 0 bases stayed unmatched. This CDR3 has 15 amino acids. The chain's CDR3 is CASSLGTSGAYEQYF. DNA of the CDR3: TGCGCCAGCAGCTTGGGGACTAGCGGGGCCTACGAGCAGTACTTC.

CDR3 protein: CATHRGPYEQYF. The CDR3 DNA reads as TGTGCCACACACAGGGGTCCCTACGAGCAGTACTTC. The V call is TRBV2, the J call TRBJ2-7, with 7 bases that match TRBD1. The CDR3 length is 12 residues. Germline CDR1 SNHLY, CDR2 FYNNEI. Losses at the gene ends were 10 bases for V and 2 bases for J; bases not matched to a gene: 5.

In DNA form, the CDR3 reads TGTGCCAGCAGCTTAGCGGGGGGATCCTACGAGCAGTACTTC. This gives the protein CASSLAGGSYEQYF. The chain links TRBV7-6 to TRBJ2-5, with D possibly matching TRBD2 (6 bases). The closer fit of TRBJ2-7 to the DNA end suggests the J call may be wrong. This CDR3 is built from 14 residues. The germline gives CDR1 SGHVS, CDR2 FNYEAQ.